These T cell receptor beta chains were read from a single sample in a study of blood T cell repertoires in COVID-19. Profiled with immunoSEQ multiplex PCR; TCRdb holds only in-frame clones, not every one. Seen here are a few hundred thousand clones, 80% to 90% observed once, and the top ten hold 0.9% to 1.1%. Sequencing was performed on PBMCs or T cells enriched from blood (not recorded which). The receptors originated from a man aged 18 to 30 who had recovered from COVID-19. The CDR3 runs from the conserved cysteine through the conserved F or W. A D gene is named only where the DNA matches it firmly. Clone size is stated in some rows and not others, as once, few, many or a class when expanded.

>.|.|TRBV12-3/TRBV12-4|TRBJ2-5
CASSFNGEETQYF
TGTGCCAGCAGTTTTAACGGGGAAGAGACCCAGTACTTC
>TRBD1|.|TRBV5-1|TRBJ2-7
CASSLGGTANYEQYF
TGCGCCAGCAGCTTGGGGGGGACAGCGAACTACGAGCAGTACTTC
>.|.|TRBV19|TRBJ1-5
CASSWGDSNQPQHF
TGTGCCAGTAGTTGGGGGGATAGCAATCAGCCCCAGCATTTT
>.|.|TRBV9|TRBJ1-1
CASSVGRANTEAFF
TGTGCCAGCAGCGTAGGGAGGGCGAACACTGAAGCTTTCTTT
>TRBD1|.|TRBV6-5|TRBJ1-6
CASSNGQGAPLHF
TGTGCCAGCAGTAATGGACAGGGTGCACCCCTCCACTTT
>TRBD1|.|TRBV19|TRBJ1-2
CASSAHRGYGYTF
TGTGCCAGTAGTGCCCACAGGGGGTATGGCTACACCTTC
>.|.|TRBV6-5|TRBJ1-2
CASRDRSNYGYTF
TGTGCCAGCAGGGACAGAAGTAACTATGGCTACACCTTC
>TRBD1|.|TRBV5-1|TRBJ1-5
CASSSTGDSNQPQHF
TGCGCCAGCAGCTCTACAGGGGATAGCAATCAGCCCCAGCATTTT
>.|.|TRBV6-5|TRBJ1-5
CASRITTQPQHF
TGTGCCAGCAGGATTACTACTCAGCCCCAGCATTTT
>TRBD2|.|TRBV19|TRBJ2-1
CASSTGLAGVSSYNEQFF
TGTGCCAGTAGTACGGGACTAGCGGGGGTTAGCTCCTACAATGAGCAGTTCTTC
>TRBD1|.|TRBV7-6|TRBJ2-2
CASSFLTGTGGAGELFF
TGTGCCAGCAGCTTTCTTACAGGGACAGGGGGGGCCGGGGAGCTGTTTTTT
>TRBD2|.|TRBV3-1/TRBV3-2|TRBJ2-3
CASSHGRGDPNLGQYF
TGTGCCAGCAGCCACGGGCGGGGGGATCCTAATTTGGGGCAGTATTTT
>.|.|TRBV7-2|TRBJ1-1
CASSLWGGDPEAFF
TGTGCCAGCAGCTTATGGGGAGGGGACCCTGAAGCTTTCTTT
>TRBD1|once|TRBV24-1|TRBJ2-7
CATSDDRAGEQYF
TGTGCCACCAGTGATGACAGGGCTGGAGAGCAGTACTTC
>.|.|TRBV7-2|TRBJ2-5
CASSLLETQYF
TGTGCCAGCAGCCTTCTGGAGACCCAGTACTTC
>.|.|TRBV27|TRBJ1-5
CASSLGGEQPQHF
TGTGCCAGCAGTTTGGGGGGGGAACAGCCCCAGCATTTT
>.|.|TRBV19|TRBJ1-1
CASSPSNTEAFF
TGTGCCAGTAGCCCCTCGAACACTGAAGCTTTCTTT
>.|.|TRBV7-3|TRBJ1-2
CASGGTGNGGYTF
TGTGCCAGCGGGGGAACAGGGAATGGTGGCTACACCTTC
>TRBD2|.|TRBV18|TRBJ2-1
CASSPRLAGGDSNEQFF
TGTGCCAGCTCACCACGACTAGCGGGGGGGGACTCTAATGAGCAGTTCTTC
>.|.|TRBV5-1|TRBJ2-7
CASSPNGVDYSYEQYF
TGCGCCAGCAGCCCCAATGGGGTAGACTACTCCTACGAGCAGTACTTC
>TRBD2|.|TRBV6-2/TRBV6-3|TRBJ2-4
CASSFSTSVENIQYF
TGTGCCAGCAGTTTCTCGACTAGCGTAGAAAACATTCAGTACTTC
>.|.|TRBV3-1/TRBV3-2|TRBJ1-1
CASSQDSNIWRAFF
TGTGCCAGCAGCCAAGATAGCAACATTTGGCGAGCTTTCTTT
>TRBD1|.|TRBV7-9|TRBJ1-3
CASSEWTGGTGNTIYF
TGTGCCAGCAGCGAGTGGACAGGAGGGACTGGAAACACCATATATTTT
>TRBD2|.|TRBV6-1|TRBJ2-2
CASSEWGGVTGELFF
TGTGCCAGCAGTGAATGGGGGGGGGTCACCGGGGAGCTGTTTTTT
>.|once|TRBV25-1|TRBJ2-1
CASSAPKYNEQFF
TGTGCCAGCAGTGCTCCTAAGTACAATGAGCAGTTCTTC
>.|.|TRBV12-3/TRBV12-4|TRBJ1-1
CASSFGLSQEAFF
TGTGCCAGCAGTTTTGGCCTTTCCCAAGAAGCTTTCTTT
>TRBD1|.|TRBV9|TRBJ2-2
CASSVTGGYGELFF
TGTGCCAGCAGCGTTACAGGGGGTTACGGGGAGCTGTTTTTT
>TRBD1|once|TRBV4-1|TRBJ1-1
CASSQGDSNTEAFF
TGCGCCAGCAGCCAAGGGGACAGTAACACTGAAGCTTTCTTT
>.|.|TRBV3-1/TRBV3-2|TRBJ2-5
CASSQDLETQYF
TGTGCCAGCAGCCAAGATCTGGAGACCCAGTACTTC
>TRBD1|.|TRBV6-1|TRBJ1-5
CASSETGNQPQHF
TGTGCCAGCAGTGAGACAGGGAATCAGCCCCAGCATTTT
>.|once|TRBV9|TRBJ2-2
CASSTQTGPNTGELFF
TGTGCCAGCAGCACCCAGACAGGCCCTAACACCGGGGAGCTGTTTTTT
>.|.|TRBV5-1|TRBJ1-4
CASSLGTGGEKLFF
TGCGCCAGCAGCTTGGGCACCGGAGGGGAAAAACTGTTTTTT
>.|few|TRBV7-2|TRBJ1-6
CASTLQTELNSPLHF
TGTGCCAGCACCCTCCAGACAGAACTCAATTCACCCCTCCACTTT
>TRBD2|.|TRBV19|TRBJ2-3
CASSNIGMLAGMLTDTQYF
TGTGCCAGTAGTAATATCGGGATGCTAGCGGGGATGCTCACAGATACGCAGTATTTT
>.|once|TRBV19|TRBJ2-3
CASSPEGAPRDTQYF
TGTGCCAGTAGCCCTGAGGGAGCCCCCCGAGATACGCAGTATTTT
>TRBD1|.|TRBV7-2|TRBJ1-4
CASSTGQGWEKLFF
TGTGCCAGCAGCACGGGACAGGGGTGGGAAAAACTGTTTTTT
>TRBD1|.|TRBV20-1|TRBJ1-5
CSASRGTANQPQHF
TGCAGTGCTAGTCGCGGGACAGCTAATCAGCCCCAGCATTTT
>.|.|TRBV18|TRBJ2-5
CASSPQEQETQYF
TGTGCCAGCTCACCACAGGAGCAAGAGACCCAGTACTTC
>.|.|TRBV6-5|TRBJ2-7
CASSYSGGRGAYEQYF
TGTGCCAGCAGTTACTCGGGGGGCCGGGGGGCCTACGAGCAGTACTTC
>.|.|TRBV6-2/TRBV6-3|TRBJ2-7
CASSTRGLTYFYEQYF
TGTGCCAGCAGTACCCGAGGACTTACATATTTCTACGAGCAGTACTTC
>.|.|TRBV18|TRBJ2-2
CASSPPAGELFF
TGTGCCAGCTCACCACCCGCCGGGGAGCTGTTTTTT
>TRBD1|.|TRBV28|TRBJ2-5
CASRGDRGTFSSQETQYF
TGTGCCAGCCGGGGGGACAGGGGGACCTTTAGTAGCCAAGAGACCCAGTACTTC
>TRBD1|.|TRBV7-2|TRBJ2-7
CASSPTGVGYEQYF
TGTGCCAGCAGCCCGACAGGGGTTGGGTACGAGCAGTACTTC
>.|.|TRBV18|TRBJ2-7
CASSPSSDEQYF
TGTGCCAGCTCACCGTCCTCCGACGAGCAGTACTTC
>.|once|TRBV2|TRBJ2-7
CASSKDRYSYEQYF
TGTGCCAGCAGTAAAGACAGGTACTCCTACGAGCAGTACTTC
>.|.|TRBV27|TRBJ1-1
CASALQTASTEAFF
TGTGCCAGCGCTCTCCAGACAGCTTCCACTGAAGCTTTCTTT
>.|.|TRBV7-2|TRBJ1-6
CASSLGQGRNSPLHF
TGTGCCAGCAGCTTAGGTCAGGGAAGGAATTCACCCCTCCACTTT
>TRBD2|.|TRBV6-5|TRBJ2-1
CASSWERELYNEQFF
TGTGCCAGCAGTTGGGAGCGGGAGCTCTACAATGAGCAGTTCTTC
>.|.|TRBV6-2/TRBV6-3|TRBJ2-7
CASTPDSATYEQYF
TGTGCCAGCACCCCGGACAGTGCGACCTACGAGCAGTACTTC